This TCR beta chain appears in the sequencing data of a study of T cells in Graves' hyperthyroidism and ophthalmopathy. The germline CDR1 and CDR2 sequences are DFQATT and SNEGSKA (reference sequence). After removal of 5 bases from V and 6 bases from J, the junction contained 15 bases not matched to a gene. The CDR3 is 15 residues long. Any patient presenting with uncontrolled infection, other autoimmune disease, pregnancy or lactation was left out. Using approximately 10 ml of fresh peripheral blood, PBMCs were prepared. This clonotype has just a few counts. What it binds is not known. There were TCR beta CDR3 regions amplified from RNA transcripts. The HTBI primer set was used in a first-round RT-PCR of the TCR CDR3. TCRdb passed the multiplex PCR reads through MiXCR, listing each CDR3 protein once. Altogether roughly 700,000 distinct CDR3 sequences are present, roughly 17% being singletons, with the ten largest covering roughly a sixth.

Broader study findings: In simple terms, a model built on 13 V-J features told ophthalmopathy apart from stable hyperthyroidism. The majority of expanded thyroid clonotypes above 0.001 also appeared in blood.

The rearrangement uses TRBV20-1 and TRBJ2-7; 8 nucleotides align to TRBD2. This clonotype was sampled from a middle-aged man with Graves' hyperthyroidism. The sample taken for sequencing was blood. The DNA of the CDR3 is TGCAGTGCTGAAAGGGTGGCTAGCGGGTCGGGCGAGCAGTACTTC. Its translation: CSAERVASGSGEQYF.